This T cell receptor (beta chain) is drawn from a study of CD8+ T cells in alopecia areata. Study findings and constraints: More clonal than normal scalp was lesional scalp, particularly alopecia totalis/universalis. Clarity of TCR sharing across patients fell short of that in mice, possibly HLA-related.

With regard to this clone: Its antigen remains unidentified.

Sequencing relied on a cDNA template that was reverse transcribed from extracted RNA. Assay: immunoSEQ multiplex PCR; the TCRdb copy retains only in-frame clones and omits some. Of roughly 150,000 clones in the sample, 45% to 60% were seen once. From alopecia areata patients, lesional scalp punch biopsies and peripheral blood were collected. Sorting of PBMCs yielded the CD4+ and CD8+ T cells. The receptor's source is a human donor with alopecia areata. The material sequenced was CD4+ T cells sorted from blood.

CDR3 coding DNA: TGTGCCAGCAGTTCGGGACAGGGGGCTGGTCAGCCCCAGCATTTT. Residues: CASSSGQGAGQPQHF. The rearrangement uses TRBV28 and TRBJ1-5; TRBD1 aligns across 12 bases. Germline loops: CDR1 MDHEN, CDR2 SYDVKM. V lost 4 bases to trimming and J lost 6 bases; unmatched junction nucleotides: 4. This CDR3 is 15 amino acids long. The complete variable domain, with remaining parts taken from reference TRBV28 and TRBJ1-5, reads DVKVTQSSRYLVKRTGEKVFLECVQDMDHENMFWYRQDPGLGLRLIYFSYDVKMKEKGDIPEGYSVSREKKERFSLILESASTNQTSMYLCASSSGQGAGQPQHFGDGTRLSIL.